The 17 T cell receptor beta chains presented below share a single source sample, sequenced in a study of beta chain features in type 1 diabetes (dated by TCRdb to 2017 to 2018). What the authors observed across the whole study: A moderate but significant shortening of TCRB CDR3 length was observed in type 1 diabetes patients in all four CD4+ subsets.

Antigen specificity for these receptors is unknown. Libraries were prepared through the immunoSEQ multiplex PCR assay. The High Capacity cDNA Reverse Transcription Kit was used to reverse transcribe all of the isolated RNA, meaning that expressed TCRB transcripts were what got sequenced. This is the immuneACCESS table as TCRdb keeps it, with only in-frame sequences that have V and J called. A part of the clones is gone; compared with another copy, unresolved V genes explain less than half, and the rest is unexplained. The sample has 120,000 or so clones on record, approximately 15% of them singletons. The top ten constitute approximately 2.5% of the sample. The sample taken for sequencing was central memory CD4+ T cells from blood. These receptor sequences come from a young man with type 1 diabetes.

The gene calls are TRBV9 and TRBJ2-6; D remains ambiguous. Germline V gives CDR1 SGDLS, CDR2 YYNGEE. The CDR3 covers 14 residues. V gave up 1 base and J gave up 3 bases, with 5 bases separating them. CDR3 DNA: TGTGCCAGCAGCGTACTAGGTGGGGCCAACGTCCTGACTTTC. The encoded protein is CASSVLGGANVLTF.

The V gene is TRBV7-3, the J gene TRBJ2-3, with D hard to call. V shed 3 bases and J shed 6 bases, with 7 bases lying between them. Looked up from germline, CDR1 is SGHTA and CDR2 is FQGTGA. The length of the CDR3 is 12 residues. The CDR3 sequence: CASSFLADTQYF. In nucleotides, the CDR3 is TGTGCCAGCAGCTTCCTGGCGGATACGCAGTATTTT.

This chain links TRBV5-1 with TRBJ1-3; maybe TRBD1 (6 bases). The CDR3 is made up of 15 amino acids. In germline, CDR1 is SGHRS, CDR2 YFSETQ. Deletions cut 2 bases from V and 4 bases from J, with 13 bases between. Here the CDR3 DNA reads TGCGCCAGCAGCTTAACAGGGACGCGCGGAAACACCATATATTTT. Translation gives CASSLTGTRGNTIYF.

This clone has more than one count but fewer than ten. The V call is TRBV29-1, the J call TRBJ1-2, with D maybe TRBD1 (5 bases). CDR1 and CDR2 (germline): SQVTM, ANQGSEA. The CDR3 loop spans 13 amino acids. V was trimmed by 7 bases and J by 2 bases, leaving 14 bases between them. The CDR3 DNA follows: TGCAGCGCCATGACAGATACGAACTATGGCTACACCTTC. Encoded protein: CSAMTDTNYGYTF.

This clone was seen a few times. The V call is TRBV4-1, the J call TRBJ2-3, with no clear D. V lost 0 bases, J lost 14 bases, and 15 bases lay in between. Germline CDR1 MGHRA, CDR2 YSYEKL. CDR3 length: 13 residues. The CDR3 reads CASSQEGDRIRYF. As DNA, the CDR3 is TGCGCCAGCAGCCAAGAGGGCGACCGGATTAGGTATTTT.

This clone occurred many times. The chain recombines TRBV7-9 with TRBJ2-1; 9 bases map to TRBD2. CDR3 length equals 16 residues. Germline V gene sequence: CDR1 SEHNR, CDR2 FQNEAQ (reference sequence). V lost 4 bases and J lost 2; bases outside the gene matches: 6. The CDR3 DNA reads TGTGCCAGCAGCTCCCTTAGCGGGGGAACCTACAATGAGCAGTTCTTC. It translates to CASSSLSGGTYNEQFF.

This clone was seen more than once but under ten times. The chain links TRBV28 to TRBJ2-1; D tentatively reads TRBD1 or TRBD2 (5 bases each). CDR3 size: 15 residues. Germline V gene lookup returns CDR1 MDHEN and CDR2 SYDVKM. Trimming cost V 5 bases and J 9 bases, with 20 bases left between them. CDR3 DNA sequence: TGTGCCAGCAGTCCCCACGACCGGGACGTGAGTGAGCAGTTCTTC. Its translation: CASSPHDRDVSEQFF.

V is TRBV29-1 and J is TRBJ1-1; no clear D. Trimming stripped 3 bases from V and 0 bases from J, with 11 bases between. This CDR3 has 14 amino acids. Germline V CDR1 and CDR2: SQVTM, ANQGSEA. CDR3 coding DNA: TGCAGCGTTGATTTTCGAGACATGAACACTGAAGCTTTCTTT. It translates to CSVDFRDMNTEAFF.

The chain carries TRBV28 and TRBJ2-3; weak D call: TRBD2 (7 bases). Trimming shortened V by 5 bases and J by 2 bases, and 20 bases separated the two germline ends. Germline V gene sequence: CDR1 MDHEN, CDR2 SYDVKM. The CDR3 runs to 17 residues. This CDR3 reads CASSTPGAGAYTDTQYF. The CDR3 DNA follows: TGTGCCAGCAGTACCCCCGGGGCGGGGGCCTACACAGATACGCAGTATTTT.

This clone was counted a few times. This chain uses TRBV4-1 with TRBJ1-3, with 8 bases fitting TRBD1. The germline V gene has CDR1 MGHRA and CDR2 YSYEKL. The CDR3 length is 15 residues. V gave up 4 bases and J gave up 8 bases; unmatched junction bases: 10. In nucleotides, the CDR3 is TGCGCCAGCAGCCCCCTGGACAGGGAGGGGGACACCATATATTTT. It yields the protein CASSPLDREGDTIYF.

This clone showed up just a few times. V gene TRBV7-3 combines with J gene TRBJ2-5; possibly TRBD1 for D (5 bases). The CDR3 is 14 amino acids. Looked up from germline, CDR1 is SGHTA and CDR2 is FQGTGA. V lost 2 bases and J lost 6, with 13 bases in between. DNA of the CDR3: TGTGCCAGCAGCTTAGTTAGGGGCGGAAAGACCCAGTACTTC. This encodes CASSLVRGGKTQYF.

This clone has more than one count but fewer than ten. The chain is built from TRBV7-9 and TRBJ2-3; D remains unclear. Trimming pared 0 bases from V and 1 base from J, leaving 8 bases between. The CDR3 has 15 residues. In germline, CDR1 is SEHNR, CDR2 FQNEAQ (reference sequence). The CDR3 here is CASSLAAPGTDTQYF. The DNA for the CDR3 is TGTGCCAGCAGCTTAGCAGCCCCGGGCACAGATACGCAGTATTTT.

This clone was found a few times. The chain links TRBV5-1 to TRBJ1-2; 9 bases agree with TRBD1. The CDR3 runs to 15 residues. CDR1 is SGHRS, CDR2 YFSETQ, per germline. V was pared by 0 bases and J by 2 bases, with 2 bases of the junction left unmatched. The CDR3 sequence is CASSLGGTGNYGYTF. CDR3 in DNA: TGCGCCAGCAGCTTGGGTGGGACAGGGAACTATGGCTACACCTTC.

This clone was detected many times. This chain joins TRBV7-9 and TRBJ1-2; no definite D call. V lost 2 bases, J lost 4 bases, and 14 bases lay in between. This CDR3 is 15 amino acids long. CDR1 SEHNR and CDR2 FQNEAQ come from the germline V gene (reference sequence). The DNA of the CDR3 is TGTGCCAGCAGCTTATCCCGCGCAGCCGCCTATGGCTACACCTTC. This gives the protein CASSLSRAAAYGYTF.

The chain is built from TRBV9 and TRBJ2-3, with 15 nucleotides matching TRBD2. Germline V gives CDR1 SGDLS, CDR2 YYNGEE. V shed 4 bases and J 6 bases; nucleotides not matched to a gene: 12. The CDR3 has 18 amino acids. The CDR3: CASSPGPGLAGGQDTQYF. Written as DNA, the CDR3 is TGTGCCAGCAGCCCCGGCCCGGGACTAGCGGGGGGCCAGGATACGCAGTATTTT.

This clone has just a few counts. The gene calls are TRBV6-6 and TRBJ2-1; 10 bases map to TRBD1. With 0 bases clipped from V and 7 bases from J, the junction kept 3 bases outside the gene matches. The CDR3 has 15 residues. CDR1 is MNHNY, CDR2 SVGAGI, per germline (reference sequence). CDR3 nucleotides: TGTGCCAGCAGTTACTCGCGGACAGGGGGAAATGAGCAGTTCTTC. It translates to CASSYSRTGGNEQFF.

Relative to its sample, this clone is medium-sized. The V gene is TRBV7-2, the J gene TRBJ1-1, with a possible D match to TRBD1 (6 bases). The germline V gene has CDR1 SGHTA and CDR2 FQGNSA. The V and J ends lost 6 bases and 1 base respectively, with 9 bases between them. The CDR3 has 13 residues. CDR3 residues: CASSGQPNTEAFF. The CDR3 bases are TGTGCCAGCAGTGGACAGCCGAACACTGAAGCTTTCTTT.